What follows are 9 T cell receptor beta chains derived from one specimen sequenced in a study of cytomegalovirus exposure and HLA in healthy donors. PCR involved 60 Vbeta and 13 Jbeta primers. This table comes from immunoSEQ multiplex PCR, and its TCRdb copy is limited to in-frame clones, with some not included. This table holds 200,000 or so clones, around 86% found once. The specimen sequenced was PBMCs. The receptors originated from a man aged 25-45 years in good health and CMV-seronegative.

The chain recombines TRBV5-6 with TRBJ2-1, with a possible D match to TRBD2 (5 bases). The length of the CDR3 is 13 residues. Trimming left V 1 base short and J 7 bases short, with 9 bases between. Per the germline V gene, CDR1 is SGHDT and CDR2 is YYEEEE. CDR3 region: CASSLSWRNEQFF. The CDR3 nucleotides are TGTGCCAGCAGCTTGAGCTGGAGGAATGAGCAGTTCTTC.

The rearrangement links TRBV28 to TRBJ2-7; D remains ambiguous. The CDR3 covers 11 residues. The V gene lost 6 bases and the J gene lost 4 bases, with 7 bases spanning the gap. The V gene's germline CDR1 is MDHEN and CDR2 SYDVKM. The CDR3 coding sequence is TGTGCCAGCAGCCGTAGTTACGAGCAGTACTTC. This translates into CASSRSYEQYF. Filled out from reference TRBV28 and TRBJ2-7, the complete variable domain reads DVKVTQSSRYLVKRTGEKVFLECVQDMDHENMFWYRQDPGLGLRLIYFSYDVKMKEKGDIPEGYSVSREKKERFSLILESASTNQTSMYLCASSRSYEQYFGPGTRLTVT.

The chain links TRBV11-3 to TRBJ2-7, with D possibly being TRBD1 (6 bases). The V end was cut by 3 bases, the J end by 3 bases, with 21 bases between. Germline V gene lookup returns CDR1 SGHNT and CDR2 YENEEA. The CDR3 loop spans 17 amino acids. CDR3 region: CASSFVKGHKTFYEQYF. CDR3 in DNA: TGTGCCAGCAGCTTCGTAAAGGGACACAAGACTTTCTACGAGCAGTACTTC. The full variable domain, its missing parts supplied by reference TRBV11-3 and TRBJ2-7, is EAGVVQSPRYKIIEKKQPVAFWCNPISGHNTLYWYLQNLGQGPELLIRYENEEAVDDSQLPKDRFSAERLKGVDSTLKIQPAELGDSAVYLCASSFVKGHKTFYEQYFGPGTRLTVT.

This chain connects TRBV6-5 to TRBJ1-2; TRBD1 aligns across 9 bases. The ends lost 5 bases at V and 7 bases at J; junction bases unmatched: 11. Germline V gene lookup returns CDR1 MNHEY and CDR2 SVGAGI. The CDR3 is 15 residues long. In DNA, the CDR3 is TGTGCCAGCAGTCGAGGGACAGGGTCAGGCTCTGGCTACACCTTC. The encoded protein is CASSRGTGSGSGYTF.

This sequence joins TRBV7-2 and TRBJ2-5, with TRBD2 matching over 13 bases. This CDR3 is built from 18 residues. Losses at the gene ends were 1 base for V and 3 bases for J; bases not matched to a gene: 8. Germline V gene lookup returns CDR1 SGHTA and CDR2 FQGNSA. The CDR3 here is CASSLGRGLAGIKETQYF. CDR3 bases: TGTGCCAGCAGCTTAGGAAGGGGACTAGCGGGAATAAAAGAGACCCAGTACTTC.

The chain combines TRBV11-1 with TRBJ2-5; 7 nucleotides agree with TRBD1. Germline CDR1 and CDR2: SGHAT and FQDESV (reference sequence). V was pared by 5 bases and J by 0 bases, with 6 bases of the junction left unmatched. This CDR3 has 15 residues. In nucleotides, the CDR3 is TGTGCCAGCAGCCCACAAGACAGGGACCAAGAGACCCAGTACTTC. It codes for CASSPQDRDQETQYF.

This clone came up once. The rearrangement links TRBV2 to TRBJ1-4, with D perhaps matching TRBD1 (6 bases). This CDR3 has 16 residues. Germline CDR1 is SNHLY and CDR2 is FYNNEI. Trimming removed 0 bases at V and 8 bases at J, with 16 bases between. The chain's CDR3 is CASSEALIGGREKLFF. The CDR3 nucleotides are TGTGCCAGCAGTGAAGCGCTAATTGGGGGCCGGGAAAAACTGTTTTTT.

This chain uses TRBV11-2 with TRBJ1-2; TRBD1 matches 8 bases. The CDR3 spans 16 residues. Trimming took 7 bases from V and 5 from J; bases not matched to a gene: 15. Germline V gene lookup returns CDR1 SGHAT and CDR2 FQNNGV. This CDR3 reads CASTSDRVKAGYGYTF. DNA for the CDR3: TGTGCCAGCACCTCGGACAGGGTCAAGGCTGGGTATGGCTACACCTTC.

The chain couples TRBV27 to TRBJ1-1; 8 nucleotides align to TRBD1. V trimming: 5 bases; J trimming: 3 bases; junction bases outside the gene matches: 8. This CDR3 contains 15 residues. CDR1 is MNHEY and CDR2 is SMNVEV in the germline V gene (reference sequence). DNA of the CDR3: TGTGCCAGCAGTCCCTTAGGACAGGGAGACACTGAAGCTTTCTTT. Its translation: CASSPLGQGDTEAFF.